This T cell receptor beta chain was captured by sequencing in a study of identical twins. Germline CDR1 SQVTM, CDR2 ANQGSEA. V was cut by 6 bases and J by 3 bases, with 19 bases left in between. The CDR3 consists of 15 residues. Using its own MiXCR run on the 5' RACE reads, TCRdb lists one record per CDR3 protein. Here the sample spans about 690,000 distinct CDR3 sequences, 21% being singletons. This clonotype was seen a handful of times. The data were also submitted as part of a second study, on T cells expressing NK-cell markers. That publication notes: HCMV seropositivity characterized seven of the eight sequenced donors, and seronegativity one. More than five donors had dominant NKG2C+ clonotypes that comprised roughly 1.0-8% of their CD8+ T cells.

The chain couples TRBV29-1 to TRBJ2-3; D is ambiguous. The sequence came from a woman aged 18-29 years in good health. The sample was PBMCs. This CDR3 reads CSVASTSGGTDTQYF. The CDR3 nucleotides read TGCAGCGTAGCTTCAACAAGTGGTGGTACAGATACGCAGTATTTT.